The 18 T cell receptor beta chains below come from one sample, sequenced in a study of blood T cell repertoires in COVID-19 (TCRdb year 2020). Preparation of the library involved the immunoSEQ multiplex PCR assay. Imported from immuneACCESS, the table was reduced by TCRdb to in-frame sequences with V and J called. These copies leave out some clones; in studies compared against another copy, an unresolved V gene accounts for under half, and the cause of the remainder is not known. The sample table contains fewer than 200,000 clones; only one count was recorded for approximately 84% of them. The top ten clonotypes cover 8.3% of the sample. The specimen sequenced was peripheral blood. These receptors came from a woman in her fifties or sixties with COVID-19, enrolled during active disease.

This rearrangement joins TRBV24-1 to TRBJ1-1, with D uncertain. The CDR3 totals 11 residues. Trimming removed 3 bases at V and 6 bases at J, with 4 bases between. Germline loops: CDR1 KGHDR, CDR2 SFDVKD. The CDR3 DNA follows: TGTGCCACCAGTGATGGCCCTGAAGCTTTCTTT. Amino acid sequence: CATSDGPEAFF.

This clone was picked up one time. V usage is TRBV6-5 and J usage is TRBJ1-4; 10 bases are a match to TRBD1. V lost 6 bases, J lost 2 bases, and 3 bases stayed unmatched. There are 15 residues in the CDR3. CDR1 is MNHEY and CDR2 is SVGAGI in the germline V gene. The CDR3 coding sequence is TGTGCCAGCAGCGGACAGGGGGGTACTAATGAAAAACTGTTTTTT. It encodes CASSGQGGTNEKLFF.

The genes are TRBV11-3 and TRBJ2-2; a possible D gene is TRBD1 (5 bases). The CDR3 has 14 residues. V lost 5 bases and J 2 bases, leaving 9 bases between the germline ends. Germline V CDR1 and CDR2: SGHNT, YENEEA. For the CDR3, the DNA is TGTGCCAGCAGCGCCGACAGCAACACCGGGGAGCTGTTTTTT. Translated, it gives CASSADSNTGELFF.

The chain is built from TRBV6-6 and TRBJ2-7; 7 bases map to TRBD2. The ends lost 6 bases at V and 1 base at J; junction bases unmatched: 6. Germline V gene lookup returns CDR1 MNHNY and CDR2 SVGAGI (reference sequence). The CDR3 covers 14 residues. CDR3 in amino acids: CASRKRDGSYEQYV. The CDR3 nucleotides are TGTGCCAGCAGGAAGCGGGACGGTTCCTACGAGCAGTACGTC.

The rearrangement uses TRBV2 and TRBJ1-1; D call uncertain. CDR3 length: 14 amino acids. V was cut by 4 bases and J by 1 base, with 10 bases left in between. CDR1 and CDR2 from the germline V gene are SNHLY and FYNNEI. The CDR3 DNA reads as TGTGCCAGCAGTGTCGTGACTCCGAACACTGAAGCTTTCTTT. This gives the protein CASSVVTPNTEAFF.

The chain combines TRBV18 with TRBJ2-2; 11 positions match TRBD1. The germline gives CDR1 KGHSH, CDR2 LQKENI. The CDR3 has 16 residues. The V gene end was trimmed by 2 bases and the J gene end by 4 bases; junction bases not matched to a gene: 3. The CDR3 nucleotides are TGTGCCAGCTCACCAGGGACAGGGGGTCTCACCGGGGAGCTGTTTTTT. The encoded protein is CASSPGTGGLTGELFF.

This chain connects TRBV19 to TRBJ2-2, with D maybe TRBD1 (5 bases). The CDR3 has 14 residues. The V gene's germline CDR1 is LNHDA and CDR2 SQIVND (reference sequence). V lost 5 bases to trimming and J lost 1 base, with 8 bases between them. CDR3 in amino acids: CASSDTGNTGELFF. In nucleotides, the CDR3 is TGTGCCAGTAGTGATACAGGGAACACCGGGGAGCTGTTTTTT.

This chain connects TRBV14 to TRBJ2-2; the D gene is possibly TRBD1 (5 bases). V was shortened by 1 base and J by 2 bases, with 14 bases between the two germline ends. The CDR3 contains 17 residues. The germline CDR1 and CDR2 sequences are SGHDN and FVKESK. This CDR3 reads CASSQGLTELNTGELFF. CDR3 in DNA: TGTGCCAGCAGCCAAGGGTTGACAGAATTAAACACCGGGGAGCTGTTTTTT. Full variable domain (rest looked up from reference TRBV14 and TRBJ2-2): EAGVTQFPSHSVIEKGQTVTLRCDPISGHDNLYWYRRVMGKEIKFLLHFVKESKQDESGMPNNRFLAERTGGTYSTLKVQPAELEDSGVYFCASSQGLTELNTGELFFGEGSRLTVL.

The chain employs TRBV9 and TRBJ2-1; the D gene is possibly TRBD2 (6 bases). Trimming pared 3 bases from V and 9 bases from J, leaving 25 bases between. Germline V gene sequence: CDR1 SGDLS, CDR2 YYNGEE. The CDR3 is 17 amino acids. DNA for the CDR3: TGTGCCAGCAGCGCGGGCGAGACCCTCCGATCGCGGGGTGAGCAGTTCTTC. Encoded protein: CASSAGETLRSRGEQFF.

The rearrangement links TRBV19 to TRBJ1-2; 7 positions match TRBD1. CDR3 size: 15 residues. Germline V gives CDR1 LNHDA, CDR2 SQIVND (reference sequence). V lost 3 bases to trimming and J lost 7 bases; unmatched junction nucleotides: 11. The CDR3: CASSIAEGTVVGYTF. CDR3 nucleotides: TGTGCCAGTAGTATCGCAGAGGGGACAGTTGTTGGCTACACCTTC. Using reference TRBV19 and TRBJ1-2 for the parts outside the CDR3, the full variable domain is DGGITQSPKYLFRKEGQNVTLSCEQNLNHDAMYWYRQDPGQGLRLIYYSQIVNDFQKGDIAEGYSVSREKKESFPLTVTSAQKNPTAFYLCASSIAEGTVVGYTFGSGTRLTVV.

The rearrangement links TRBV10-1 to TRBJ2-3, with 9 bases lining up with TRBD2. V lost 3 bases and J lost 1; bases outside the gene matches: 2. The CDR3 contains 15 residues. The germline gives CDR1 WNHNN, CDR2 SYGVQD (reference sequence). CDR3 protein: CASSDSGGGTDTQYF. In DNA form, the CDR3 reads TGCGCCAGCAGTGATAGCGGGGGCGGCACAGATACGCAGTATTTT.

This clone was seen only a few times. This sequence joins TRBV18 and TRBJ1-5; 8 bases line up with TRBD1. CDR3 length: 14 residues. Losses at the gene ends were 6 bases for V and 3 bases for J; bases not matched to a gene: 4. Germline V gene sequence: CDR1 KGHSH, CDR2 LQKENI. The CDR3 DNA reads as TGTGCCAGCTCGCAGACAGGGGACAATCAGCCCCAGCATTTT. Amino acids: CASSQTGDNQPQHF.

This chain links TRBV19 with TRBJ2-2; TRBD2 agrees at 9 bases. The CDR3 is 16 amino acids. J was trimmed by 2 bases and V by 7 bases; bases with no gene match: 8. The germline V gene encodes CDR1 LNHDA and CDR2 SQIVND (reference sequence). CDR3 loop: CASKKGAGGNTGELFF. Written as DNA, the CDR3 is TGTGCCAGTAAAAAAGGAGCGGGGGGAAACACCGGGGAGCTGTTTTTT.

The chain has TRBV6-4 and TRBJ1-1; D not resolved. The CDR3 loop spans 13 amino acids. Germline loops: CDR1 MRHNA, CDR2 SNTAGT. V gave up 4 bases and J gave up 2 bases, with 8 bases separating them. The CDR3 protein is CASSAEENTEAFF. CDR3 sequence (DNA): TGTGCCAGCAGTGCCGAGGAAAACACTGAAGCTTTCTTT.

This rearrangement joins TRBV6-5 to TRBJ2-1; D gene ambiguous. The germline V gene encodes CDR1 MNHEY and CDR2 SVGAGI. Trimming stripped 7 bases from V and 1 base from J, with 5 bases between. CDR3 length: 12 residues. As DNA, the CDR3 is TGTGCCAGCACCGAGTCCTACAATGAGCAGTTCTTC. Translating gives CASTESYNEQFF.

The chain carries TRBV6-6 and TRBJ2-7, with 10 positions matching TRBD2. J lost 7 bases, V lost 4 bases, and 7 bases had no gene match. CDR3 length: 14 residues. CDR1 is MNHNY, CDR2 SVGAGI, per germline (reference sequence). The DNA of the CDR3 is TGTGCCAGCAGTTCGAGCGGGGGGGCGCGGGAGCAGTACGTC. This codes for CASSSSGGAREQYV.

V usage is TRBV5-1 and J usage is TRBJ2-3, with 7 bases fitting TRBD2. V lost 4 bases to trimming and J lost 3 bases; unmatched junction nucleotides: 11. The CDR3 loop spans 16 amino acids. The germline V gene has CDR1 SGHRS and CDR2 YFSETQ. The CDR3 spells CASSVSRMGGTDTQYF. CDR3 nucleotides: TGCGCCAGCAGCGTCTCTAGGATGGGGGGGACAGATACGCAGTATTTT.

V usage is TRBV3-1 (or the pseudogene TRBV3-2) and J usage is TRBJ1-1; D may be TRBD1 (6 bases). The CDR3 covers 14 residues. Germline CDR1 LGHDT, CDR2 YNNKEL (reference sequence). Trimming removed 5 bases from V and 4 bases from J, with 14 bases in between. CDR3 residues: CASSTPQGFTEAFF. CDR3 sequence (DNA): TGTGCCAGCAGCACGCCCCAGGGGTTCACTGAAGCTTTCTTT.